Presented here are 18 T cell receptor beta chains from one specimen sequenced in a study of CD8 T cells in Susac syndrome. The RNA input was about 0.5 to 1 ug, and it was reverse transcribed with random hexamers. TCRdb fed the immunoSEQ multiplex PCR reads into MiXCR, producing one record per CDR3 protein. The sample lists 95,000 to 150,000 distinct CDR3 sequences, roughly 95% occurring once. Sequencing was performed on CD4+ T cells from PBMCs. These receptors were collected from a human donor with Susac syndrome.

The V gene is TRBV20-1, the J gene TRBJ2-3, with 7 bases that match TRBD2. The CDR3 is made up of 12 amino acids. Germline V gene data show CDR1 as DFQATT and CDR2 as SNEGSKA (reference sequence). J lost 6 bases, V lost 4 bases, and 4 bases had no gene match. CDR3 residues: CSAKRGGDTQYF. The CDR3 DNA reads TGCAGTGCTAAGCGGGGAGGGGATACGCAGTATTTT.

The chain recombines TRBV3-1 with TRBJ2-3; TRBD2 matches 7 bases. The germline CDR1 and CDR2 sequences are LGHDT and YNNKEL (reference sequence). Trimming removed 4 bases from V and 2 bases from J; junction bases left unmatched: 9. The CDR3 covers 16 residues. The CDR3 nucleotides read TGTGCCAGCAGCCTTCATTGGGGGGGGACCACAGATACGCAGTATTTT. As protein: CASSLHWGGTTDTQYF.

The V and J genes are TRBV21-1 and TRBJ2-3; the DNA was not compared with TRBD1, the D call given in the table. TRBV21-1 is termed a pseudogene. The CDR3 covers 16 residues. The CDR3 nucleotides read TGTGCCAGCAGCAACGACAGGGGGCAGTACTTAGATACGCAGTATTTT. Translated, it gives CASSNDRGQYLDTQYF.

V gene TRBV15 combines with J gene TRBJ2-2; D is uncertain. V gave up 9 bases and J gave up 2 bases, with 13 bases separating them. The CDR3 is 14 residues long. Germline V lookup: CDR1 LNHNV, CDR2 YYDKDF (reference sequence). CDR3 in DNA: TGTGCCACAATGACGGGTCCCAACACCGGGGAGCTGTTTTTT. Its protein is CATMTGPNTGELFF.

The rearrangement links TRBV7-2 to TRBJ1-1; a weak D match, TRBD1 (5 bases). The CDR3 sequence is 17 residues long. Deletions cut 5 bases from V and 2 bases from J, with 21 bases between. Germline V gene lookup returns CDR1 SGHTA and CDR2 FQGNSA. The DNA of the CDR3 is TGTGCCAGCAGCCCGACGGGGGGAAAGGGCTCTAACACTGAAGCTTTCTTT. Translated, it gives CASSPTGGKGSNTEAFF.

The chain joins TRBV2 to TRBJ1-2; the D gene is possibly TRBD1 (5 bases). Trimming cost V 6 bases and J 12 bases, with 20 bases left between them. The CDR3 loop spans 13 amino acids. Germline V lookup: CDR1 SNHLY, CDR2 FYNNEI. In DNA, the CDR3 is TGTGCCAGCAGGGGAGAGGTGACAGCCGAAGACACCTTC. The encoded protein is CASRGEVTAEDTF.

This chain connects TRBV20-1 to TRBJ1-1, with D unresolved. V lost 3 bases and J lost 4, with 12 bases in between. Per germline, CDR1 DFQATT and CDR2 SNEGSKA (reference sequence). CDR3 length equals 13 residues. The CDR3: CSASGWESTEAFF. CDR3 in DNA: TGCAGTGCTAGTGGTTGGGAATCCACTGAAGCTTTCTTT.

The rearrangement links TRBV2 to TRBJ2-1; 10 nucleotides line up with TRBD2. The junction had 7 bases not matched to a gene; V was cut back by 10 bases and J by 1 base. The CDR3 is 15 residues long. Germline V CDR1 and CDR2: SNHLY, FYNNEI. In DNA form, the CDR3 reads TGTGCCACGAAGCGGGAGGGCCAGTCCTACAATGAGCAGTTCTTC. The encoded protein is CATKREGQSYNEQFF.

The chain links TRBV24-1 to TRBJ1-1; D unclear. The CDR3 runs to 13 residues. V shed 4 bases and J shed 1 base, with 6 bases lying between them. Germline V gene lookup returns CDR1 KGHDR and CDR2 SFDVKD. The chain's CDR3 is CATSETPNTEAFF. The CDR3, as DNA: TGTGCCACCAGTGAAACACCGAACACTGAAGCTTTCTTT.

This clonotype was found once. V and J are TRBV20-1 and TRBJ2-7; 7 bases are a match to TRBD2. Trimming cost V 4 bases and J 5 bases; bases outside gene matches: 5. Germline V gene lookup returns CDR1 DFQATT and CDR2 SNEGSKA (reference sequence). This CDR3 is built from 12 residues. CDR3 in amino acids: CSAIGLGDEQYF. For the CDR3, the DNA is TGCAGTGCTATCGGACTAGGAGACGAGCAGTACTTC.

This chain connects TRBV29-1 to TRBJ2-7, with unresolved D. Trimming stripped 4 bases from V and 0 bases from J, with 10 bases between. CDR3 length: 13 amino acids. CDR1 is SQVTM and CDR2 is ANQGSEA in the germline V gene. The CDR3 loop reads CSVVSSDSYEQYF. The CDR3 DNA sequence: TGCAGCGTTGTATCCTCCGACTCCTACGAGCAGTACTTC.

This chain uses TRBV6-2 or TRBV6-3 with TRBJ2-5; D is ambiguous. The germline V and J ends were trimmed by 3 bases and 2 bases, with 10 bases remaining between them. CDR3 length: 14 amino acids. Germline CDR1 and CDR2: MNHEY and SVGEGT. The CDR3 protein is CASSYMVIQETQYF. DNA for the CDR3: TGTGCCAGCAGTTATATGGTGATTCAAGAGACCCAGTACTTC.

The genes are TRBV6-5 and TRBJ1-2; maybe TRBD1 (6 bases). The germline V and J ends were trimmed by 6 bases and 2 bases, with 10 bases remaining between them. The CDR3 has 13 amino acids. The germline gives CDR1 MNHEY, CDR2 SVGAGI. The CDR3 sequence: CASSRGGNYGYTF. Written as DNA, the CDR3 is TGTGCCAGCAGCCGAGGGGGGAACTATGGCTACACCTTC.

The chain links TRBV5-1 to TRBJ2-3; 7 nucleotides align to TRBD1. Germline V lookup: CDR1 SGHRS, CDR2 YFSETQ. This CDR3 is built from 16 residues. The trim removed 4 bases at V and 0 bases at J, leaving 8 bases unmatched. The CDR3 DNA sequence: TGCGCCAGCAGCCTCCGGACAGGAACTAGCACAGATACGCAGTATTTT. Its protein is CASSLRTGTSTDTQYF.

J is TRBJ1-3 and V is TRBV3-1, with D possibly being TRBD1 (5 bases). Trimming stripped 4 bases from V and 9 bases from J, with 7 bases between. The CDR3 runs to 11 residues. CDR1 and CDR2 from the germline V gene are LGHDT and YNNKEL (reference sequence). CDR3 nucleotides: TGTGCCAGCAGCCTGAGGGGCACCATATATTTT. Translating gives CASSLRGTIYF.

The chain carries TRBV2 and TRBJ1-2; D unclear. Germline V gene sequence: CDR1 SNHLY, CDR2 FYNNEI. This CDR3 has 14 residues. Trimming took off 9 bases at V and 2 bases at J, with 16 bases between the two ends. DNA of the CDR3: TGTGCCAGTACCGTTGGGCAGGACAACTATGGCTACACCTTC. This translates into CASTVGQDNYGYTF.

In nucleotides, the CDR3 is TGTGCCAGTAGTATAGATGGACTAGCGACCACTAGCACAGATACGCAGTATTTT. This translates into CASSIDGLATTSTDTQYF. The chain carries TRBV19 and TRBJ2-3, with 9 positions matching TRBD2. Trimming cost V 0 bases and J 0 bases; bases outside gene matches: 7. The CDR3 length is 18 residues. From germline, CDR1 is LNHDA and CDR2 SQIVND (reference sequence).

J is TRBJ2-3 and V is TRBV15, with D tentatively TRBD1 (6 bases). Germline CDR1 reads LNHNV; CDR2 reads YYDKDF (reference sequence). V lost 2 bases and J lost 5, with 8 bases in between. The CDR3 extends over 13 amino acids. The CDR3 nucleotides are TGTGCCACCAGCAGACAGGGGAAAGATACGCAGTATTTT. As protein: CATSRQGKDTQYF. Using reference TRBV15 and TRBJ2-3 for the parts outside the CDR3, the full variable domain is DAMVIQNPRYQVTQFGKPVTLSCSQTLNHNVMYWYQQKSSQAPKLLFHYYDKDFNNEADTPDNFQSRRPNTSFCFLDIRSPGLGDTAMYLCATSRQGKDTQYFGPGTRLTVL.